This note documents a single TCR beta chain sequence. Its cognate antigen is unknown. The sample's treatment: roughly 19 received Ad26.COV2.S at low or high dose, single or two shots; about 5 received placebo; per-sample allocation not given. All samples were drawn on day 63, counting from the first vaccine or placebo injection. This specimen comes from a study of Ad26.COV2.S vaccination and SARS-CoV-2 variants. Findings of the study overall: Substantial post-vaccination breadth of spike-specific CD8+ and CD4+ T cell responses was reported.

The CDR3 consists of 15 residues. Between the trimmed V and J ends, which lost 4 bases and 7 bases, there was a span of 17 bases. CDR1 MNHEY and CDR2 SMNVEV come from the germline V gene (reference sequence). TCRdb's table, derived via immunoSEQ multiplex PCR, lists solely in-frame clones and lacks some. Of some 330,000 clones in the sample, roughly 90% were seen once. Sequencing used peripheral blood, obtained in a trial of Ad26.COV2.S vaccine versus placebo. This receptor was identified in a person between 18 and 65 years old who received the Ad26.COV2.S COVID-19 vaccine or a placebo. The J gene is TRBJ1-5, the V gene TRBV27; the D is unclear. The CDR3: CASSSRDPNYQPQHF. CDR3 DNA: TGTGCCAGCAGTTCCCGGGATCCAAATTACCAGCCCCAGCATTTT.